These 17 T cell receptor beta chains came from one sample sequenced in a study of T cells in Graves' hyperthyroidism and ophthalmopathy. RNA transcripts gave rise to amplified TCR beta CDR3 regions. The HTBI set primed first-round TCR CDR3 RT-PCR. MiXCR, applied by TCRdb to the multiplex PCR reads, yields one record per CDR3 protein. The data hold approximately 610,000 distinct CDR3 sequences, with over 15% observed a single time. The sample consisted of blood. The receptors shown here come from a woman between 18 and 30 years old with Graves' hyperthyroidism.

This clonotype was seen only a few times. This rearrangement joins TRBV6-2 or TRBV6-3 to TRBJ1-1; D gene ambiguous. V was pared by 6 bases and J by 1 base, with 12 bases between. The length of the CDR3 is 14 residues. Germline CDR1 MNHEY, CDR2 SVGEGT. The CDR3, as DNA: TGTGCCAGCAGCCCTTCGGCAGCGAACACTGAAGCTTTCTTT. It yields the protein CASSPSAANTEAFF.

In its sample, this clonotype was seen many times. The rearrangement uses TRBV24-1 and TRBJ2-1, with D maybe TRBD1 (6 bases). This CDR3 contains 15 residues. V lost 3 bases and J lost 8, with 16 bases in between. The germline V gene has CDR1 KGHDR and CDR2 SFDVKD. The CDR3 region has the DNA TGTGCCACCAGTGATATTCAAACAGGGAGAGATGAGCAGTTCTTC. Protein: CATSDIQTGRDEQFF.

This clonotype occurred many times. The CDR3 loop is CASSYSIGGPSTDTQYF. In nucleotides, the CDR3 is TGTGCCAGCAGTTACAGTATCGGGGGGCCTAGCACAGATACGCAGTATTTT. The V gene is TRBV6-6, the J gene TRBJ2-3; D perhaps matches TRBD2 (7 bases). Germline V gene lookup returns CDR1 MNHNY and CDR2 SVGAGI (reference sequence). The CDR3 is 17 residues long. Deletions cut 2 bases from V and 0 bases from J, with 15 bases between.

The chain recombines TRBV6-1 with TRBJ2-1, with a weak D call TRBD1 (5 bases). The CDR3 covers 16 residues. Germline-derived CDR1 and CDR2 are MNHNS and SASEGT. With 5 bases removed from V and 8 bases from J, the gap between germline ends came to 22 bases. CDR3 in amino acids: CASSKTMTTGFDEQFF. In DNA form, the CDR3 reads TGTGCCAGCAGTAAGACGATGACCACAGGATTCGATGAGCAGTTCTTC.

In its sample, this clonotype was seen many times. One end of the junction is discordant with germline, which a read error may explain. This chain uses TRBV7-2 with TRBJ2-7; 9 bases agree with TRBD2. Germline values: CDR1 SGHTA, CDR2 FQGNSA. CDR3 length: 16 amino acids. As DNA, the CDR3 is TGTGCCAGCAGCTTAGACGGGACTAGCTGGTTATACGAGCAATACTTC. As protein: CASSLDGTSWLYEQYF.

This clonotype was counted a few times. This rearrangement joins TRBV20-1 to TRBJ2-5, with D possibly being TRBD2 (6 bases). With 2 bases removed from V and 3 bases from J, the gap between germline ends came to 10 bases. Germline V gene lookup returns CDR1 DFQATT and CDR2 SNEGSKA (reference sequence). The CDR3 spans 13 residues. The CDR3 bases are TGCAGTGCTAGACCCCCGGGAGAAGAGACCCAGTACTTC. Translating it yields CSARPPGEETQYF.

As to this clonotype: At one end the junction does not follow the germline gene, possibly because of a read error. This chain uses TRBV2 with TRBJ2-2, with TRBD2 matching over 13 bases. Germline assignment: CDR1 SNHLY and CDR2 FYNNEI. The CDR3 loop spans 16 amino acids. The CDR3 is CASSLGLAGDTGGLFF. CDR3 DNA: TGTGCCAGCAGCCTTGGACTAGCGGGAGACACCGGGGGGCTGTTTTTT.

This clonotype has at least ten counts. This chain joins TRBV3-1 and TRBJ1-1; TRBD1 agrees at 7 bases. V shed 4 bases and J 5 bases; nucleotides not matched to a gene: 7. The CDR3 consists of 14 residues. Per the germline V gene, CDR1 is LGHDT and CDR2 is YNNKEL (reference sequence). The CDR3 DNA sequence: TGTGCCAGCAGCCCCCTGACAGGGCTAACTGAAGCTTTCTTT. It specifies CASSPLTGLTEAFF.

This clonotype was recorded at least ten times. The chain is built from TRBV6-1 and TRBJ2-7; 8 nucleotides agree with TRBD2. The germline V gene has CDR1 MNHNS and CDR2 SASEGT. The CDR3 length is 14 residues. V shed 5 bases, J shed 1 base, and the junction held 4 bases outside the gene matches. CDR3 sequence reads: CASSYGRDSYEQYF. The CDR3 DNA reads TGTGCCAGCAGTTACGGGAGGGATTCCTACGAGCAGTACTTC.

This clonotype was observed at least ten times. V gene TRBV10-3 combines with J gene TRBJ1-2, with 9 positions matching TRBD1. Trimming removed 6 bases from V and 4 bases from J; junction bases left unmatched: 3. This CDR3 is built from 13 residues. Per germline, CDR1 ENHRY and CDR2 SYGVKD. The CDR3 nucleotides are TGTGCCATCAGCGGGACAGGGCCCTATGGCTACACCTTC. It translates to CAISGTGPYGYTF.

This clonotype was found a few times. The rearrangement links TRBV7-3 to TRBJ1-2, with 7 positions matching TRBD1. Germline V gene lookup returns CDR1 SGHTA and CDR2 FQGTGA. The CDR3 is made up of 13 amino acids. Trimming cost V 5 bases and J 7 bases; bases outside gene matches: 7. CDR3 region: CASSARQGSGYTF. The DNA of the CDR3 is TGTGCCAGCAGCGCTAGACAGGGAAGTGGCTACACCTTC.

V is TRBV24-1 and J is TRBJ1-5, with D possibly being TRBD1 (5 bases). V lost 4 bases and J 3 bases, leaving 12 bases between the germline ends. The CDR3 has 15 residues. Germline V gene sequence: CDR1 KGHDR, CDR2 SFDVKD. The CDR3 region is CATSEGRVDNQPQHF. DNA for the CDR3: TGTGCCACCAGTGAAGGCAGGGTTGACAATCAGCCCCAGCATTTT.

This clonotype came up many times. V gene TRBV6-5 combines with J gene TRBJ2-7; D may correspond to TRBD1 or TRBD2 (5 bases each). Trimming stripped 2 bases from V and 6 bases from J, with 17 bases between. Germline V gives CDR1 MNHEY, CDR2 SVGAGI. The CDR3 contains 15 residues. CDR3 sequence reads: CASSYGDRSPSEQYF. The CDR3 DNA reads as TGTGCCAGCAGTTACGGGGACCGAAGCCCCTCCGAGCAGTACTTC.

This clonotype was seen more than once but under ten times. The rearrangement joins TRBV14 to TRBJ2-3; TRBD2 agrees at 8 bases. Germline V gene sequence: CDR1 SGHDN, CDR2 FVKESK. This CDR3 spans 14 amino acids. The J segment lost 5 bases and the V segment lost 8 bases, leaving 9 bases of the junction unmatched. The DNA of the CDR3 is TGTGCCAGCCGTAGGGCGGGAGGAGGAGATACGCAGTATTTT. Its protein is CASRRAGGGDTQYF.

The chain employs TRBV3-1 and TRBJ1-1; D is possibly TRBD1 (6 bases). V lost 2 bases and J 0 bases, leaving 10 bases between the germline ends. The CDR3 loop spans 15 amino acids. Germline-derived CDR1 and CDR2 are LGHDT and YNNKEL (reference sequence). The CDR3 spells CASSQQDRMNTEAFF. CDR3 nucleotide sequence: TGTGCCAGCAGCCAACAAGACAGGATGAACACTGAAGCTTTCTTT.

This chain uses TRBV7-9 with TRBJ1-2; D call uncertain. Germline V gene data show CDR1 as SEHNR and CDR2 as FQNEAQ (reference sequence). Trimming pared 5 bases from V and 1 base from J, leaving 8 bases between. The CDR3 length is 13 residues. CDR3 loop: CASSPPVNYGYTF. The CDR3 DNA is TGTGCCAGCAGCCCTCCGGTTAACTATGGCTACACCTTC.

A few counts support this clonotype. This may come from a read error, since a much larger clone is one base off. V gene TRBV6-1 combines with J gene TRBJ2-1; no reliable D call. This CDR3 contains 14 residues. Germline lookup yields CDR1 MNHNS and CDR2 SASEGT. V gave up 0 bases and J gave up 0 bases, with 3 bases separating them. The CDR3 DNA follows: TGTGCCAGCAGTGAAGCGGCCTCCTACAATGAGCAGTTCTTC. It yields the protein CASSEAASYNEQFF.